These 30 T cell receptor beta chains were sequenced from one sample in a study of T cells after yellow fever vaccination. TCRdb reprocessed the 5' RACE reads with MiXCR, giving one entry per CDR3 protein. The table lists around 500,000 distinct CDR3 sequences, 21% of them singletons, with about 17% in the top ten. The specimen comprised PBMCs, sampled roughly 23 days after the first yellow fever vaccination. Receptor source: a man younger than 30 who received the YFV17D yellow fever vaccine.

In the case of this clonotype: One junction end does not reproduce the germline sequence, and a read error may be involved. The rearrangement uses TRBV7-2 and TRBJ1-6; no definite D call. Germline V gives CDR1 SGHTA, CDR2 FQGNSA. CDR3 length equals 12 residues. The DNA for the CDR3 is TGTGCCAGCAGCTTTTATACTTCACCCCTCCACTTT. Translated: CASSFYTSPLHF.

The CDR3 reads CASSLGETRETQYF. The CDR3 nucleotides are TGTGCCAGCAGCTTAGGGGAAACGAGGGAGACCCAGTACTTC. The genes are TRBV7-9 and TRBJ2-5; D gene unclear. Germline V gene lookup returns CDR1 SEHNR and CDR2 FQNEAQ (reference sequence). The CDR3 consists of 14 residues. The V end was cut by 1 base, the J end by 5 bases, with 11 bases between.

This clonotype has more than one count but fewer than ten. This sequence joins TRBV10-3 and TRBJ2-5, with D perhaps matching TRBD1 (7 bases). The V and J ends lost 0 bases and 5 bases respectively, with 16 bases between them. Germline V lookup: CDR1 ENHRY, CDR2 SYGVKD. There are 16 residues in the CDR3. The CDR3 region has the DNA TGTGCCATCAGTGAGTCGACAGGGCGGGGTCCCGAGACCCAGTACTTC. Protein product: CAISESTGRGPETQYF.

This clonotype was counted a few times. V gene TRBV12-3 or TRBV12-4 combines with J gene TRBJ1-6; TRBD1 might be the D (6 bases). Trimming took 1 base from V and 5 from J, leaving 6 bases between them. CDR3 length equals 14 residues. CDR3 loop: CASSLDRDNSPLHF. The CDR3 DNA follows: TGTGCCAGCAGTTTAGACAGGGATAATTCACCCCTCCACTTT.

This clonotype occurred a few times. The rearrangement uses TRBV20-1 and TRBJ2-3, with 10 bases fitting TRBD2. Trimming removed 3 bases from V and 5 bases from J; junction bases left unmatched: 5. Looked up from germline, CDR1 is DFQATT and CDR2 is SNEGSKA (reference sequence). CDR3 length: 14 amino acids. CDR3 in amino acids: CSASTSGAKDTQYF. The CDR3 coding sequence is TGCAGTGCTAGCACTAGCGGGGCGAAAGATACGCAGTATTTT.

A few counts support this clonotype. This chain connects TRBV5-6 to TRBJ1-1; TRBD1 might be the D (6 bases). The V gene's germline CDR1 is SGHDT and CDR2 YYEEEE. The V and J ends lost 4 bases and 6 bases respectively, with 16 bases between them. The CDR3 contains 14 residues. The CDR3 bases are TGTGCCAGCAGCCATGTACAGGGACTTTCTGAAGCTTTCTTT. Its protein product is CASSHVQGLSEAFF.

This clonotype was counted between two and nine times. This rearrangement joins TRBV4-1 to TRBJ2-1; D perhaps matches TRBD2 (5 bases). This CDR3 has 18 amino acids. Germline CDR1 is MGHRA and CDR2 is YSYEKL. Trimming removed 1 base at V and 0 bases at J, with 16 bases between. The CDR3 region is CASSQVGSRTRSYNEQFF. Written as DNA, the CDR3 is TGCGCCAGCAGCCAAGTTGGGAGTCGGACTCGCTCCTACAATGAGCAGTTCTTC.

The rearrangement links TRBV9 to TRBJ2-1; 8 bases line up with TRBD1. Germline V CDR1 and CDR2: SGDLS, YYNGEE. Germline trimming cut 4 bases from V and 7 bases from J; bases unmatched to any gene: 7. This CDR3 is built from 14 residues. CDR3 in DNA: TGTGCCAGCAGCCCAGGGAACAGGGGGAATGAGCAGTTCTTC. This translates into CASSPGNRGNEQFF.

This clonotype was detected a few times. The chain is built from TRBV5-6 and TRBJ2-7; 9 bases fit TRBD1. The CDR3 is made up of 15 amino acids. Trimming took 4 bases from V and 2 from J; bases not matched to a gene: 7. Germline CDR1 and CDR2: SGHDT and YYEEEE. In DNA form, the CDR3 reads TGTGCCAGCAGCCCGGGGACAGGGAGCGCCTACGAGCAGTACGTC. Translated: CASSPGTGSAYEQYV.

This clonotype was seen many times. The CDR3 spells CASSRIQDENTEAFF. For the CDR3, the DNA is TGTGCCAGCTCACGCATACAGGATGAGAACACTGAAGCTTTCTTT. This chain connects TRBV18 to TRBJ1-1, with D perhaps matching TRBD1 (5 bases). Trimming removed 4 bases at V and 1 base at J, with 13 bases between. Germline V CDR1 and CDR2: KGHSH, LQKENI. This CDR3 has 15 amino acids. Together with reference TRBV18 and TRBJ1-1, the CDR3 gives the full variable domain: NAGVMQNPRHLVRRRGQEARLRCSPMKGHSHVYWYRQLPEEGLKFMVYLQKENIIDESGMPKERFSAEFPKEGPSILRIQQVVRGDSAAYFCASSRIQDENTEAFFGQGTRLTVV.

The chain employs TRBV6-1 and TRBJ2-7; weak D call: TRBD1 (7 bases). Trimming stripped 6 bases from V and 7 bases from J, with 22 bases between. This CDR3 is 15 amino acids long. Germline lookup yields CDR1 MNHNS and CDR2 SASEGT. The chain's CDR3 is CASSRGARRILEQYF. Here the CDR3 DNA reads TGTGCCAGCAGCAGGGGGGCCCGGAGGATTTTGGAGCAGTACTTC.

The chain has TRBV30 and TRBJ2-7; tentatively, D is TRBD1 (5 bases). The CDR3 consists of 14 residues. V lost 0 bases and J lost 2, with 11 bases in between. CDR1 and CDR2 from the germline V gene are GTSNPN and SVGIG (reference sequence). The DNA for the CDR3 is TGTGCCTGGAGTGTAACAGGTGTCCCCTACGAGCAGTACTTC. It encodes CAWSVTGVPYEQYF.

The rearrangement uses TRBV5-1 and TRBJ2-3; D remains ambiguous. V gave up 2 bases and J gave up 6 bases, with 10 bases separating them. Germline CDR1 SGHRS, CDR2 YFSETQ. This CDR3 has 13 amino acids. The CDR3: CASSFVGEDTQYF. The CDR3 bases are TGCGCCAGCAGCTTCGTTGGCGAGGATACGCAGTATTTT.

This sequence joins TRBV10-3 and TRBJ2-3, with TRBD1 identical over 8 bases. Trimming removed 7 bases from V and 3 bases from J; junction bases left unmatched: 6. The germline gives CDR1 ENHRY, CDR2 SYGVKD. This CDR3 spans 14 amino acids. The chain's CDR3 is CAIKRDRSTDTQYF. The CDR3 bases are TGTGCCATCAAAAGGGACAGGTCGACAGATACGCAGTATTTT.

The V gene is TRBV4-2, the J gene TRBJ1-6; D unresolved. CDR1 and CDR2 from the germline V gene are LGHNA and YNFKEQ. The CDR3 is 16 residues long. V lost 5 bases and J lost 9, with 20 bases in between. CDR3 bases: TGTGCCAGCAGCACCCCTTCCGTAGGGATAGGTTCACCCCTCCACTTT. Amino acids: CASSTPSVGIGSPLHF.

This clonotype has more than one count but fewer than ten. This chain connects TRBV20-1 to TRBJ1-5; D remains unclear. Germline lookup yields CDR1 DFQATT and CDR2 SNEGSKA (reference sequence). CDR3 length: 13 residues. The CDR3 DNA reads TGCAGCGCCTTTGGGTCCGACAATCAGCCCCAGCATTTT. This encodes CSAFGSDNQPQHF.

This clonotype was counted a few times. The chain employs TRBV20-1 and TRBJ2-7, with a possible D match to TRBD1 (6 bases). Per germline, CDR1 DFQATT and CDR2 SNEGSKA (reference sequence). This CDR3 is built from 14 residues. Trimming removed 6 bases from V and 4 bases from J, with 19 bases in between. CDR3 protein: CSAQGHPNIYEQYF. For the CDR3, the DNA is TGCAGTGCGCAGGGACACCCGAACATATACGAGCAGTACTTC.

This clonotype was seen at least ten times. The rearrangement uses TRBV7-3 and TRBJ2-1, with TRBD2 matching over 9 bases. Germline V gene sequence: CDR1 SGHTA, CDR2 FQGTGA. The CDR3 has 15 residues. J lost 4 bases, V lost 5 bases, and 6 bases had no gene match. CDR3 region: CASSALAGAYNEQFF. The CDR3 nucleotides are TGTGCCAGCAGCGCGTTAGCGGGGGCTTACAATGAGCAGTTCTTC.

The rearrangement joins TRBV5-1 to TRBJ2-1, with TRBD1 matching 7 bases. Germline assignment: CDR1 SGHRS and CDR2 YFSETQ. The J segment lost 1 base and the V segment lost 4 bases, leaving 8 bases of the junction unmatched. This CDR3 is 16 amino acids long. The CDR3 spells CASSPTGQSSYNEQFF. Here the CDR3 DNA reads TGCGCCAGCAGCCCGACGGGACAGAGTTCCTACAATGAGCAGTTCTTC.

This clonotype was seen more than once but under ten times. The chain employs TRBV6-5 and TRBJ2-1; 9 nucleotides align to TRBD2. This CDR3 region has 15 residues. V dropped 0 bases and J dropped 7; count of bases not matched to a gene: 4. CDR1 and CDR2 from the germline V gene are MNHEY and SVGAGI. CDR3 in DNA: TGTGCCAGCAGTTACTCGGGACTAGCAAATAATGAGCAGTTCTTC. It encodes CASSYSGLANNEQFF.

The table lists this clonotype with a few counts. The rearrangement joins TRBV7-3 to TRBJ1-1; no clear D. V was trimmed by 5 bases and J by 11 bases, leaving 18 bases between them. The germline V gene has CDR1 SGHTA and CDR2 FQGTGA. The CDR3 is 13 residues long. CDR3 nucleotide sequence: TGTGCCAGCAGCCTCACCGGGCGGACGGGGGCTTTCTTT. Protein product: CASSLTGRTGAFF.

This clonotype has just a few counts. The chain employs TRBV7-9 and TRBJ1-2; a possible D gene is TRBD1 (5 bases). Per the germline V gene, CDR1 is SEHNR and CDR2 is FQNEAQ (reference sequence). With 5 bases removed from V and 4 bases from J, the gap between germline ends came to 17 bases. This CDR3 comprises 15 residues. The CDR3 coding sequence is TGTGCCAGCAGCCTCGCCGGGACGGGCGGCTATGGCTACACCTTC. This encodes CASSLAGTGGYGYTF.

The rearrangement uses TRBV18 and TRBJ2-5, with D unresolved. V was trimmed by 4 bases and J by 5 bases, leaving 11 bases between them. This CDR3 spans 13 amino acids. Germline V gene data show CDR1 as KGHSH and CDR2 as LQKENI. This chain's CDR3 is CASSRLVSETQYF. The CDR3 bases are TGTGCCAGCTCACGACTGGTTTCGGAGACCCAGTACTTC.

This rearrangement joins TRBV7-9 to TRBJ1-4; 8 bases match TRBD1. The ends lost 5 bases at V and 6 bases at J; junction bases unmatched: 5. Germline V gene lookup returns CDR1 SEHNR and CDR2 FQNEAQ (reference sequence). This CDR3 spans 14 amino acids. CDR3 in DNA: TGTGCCAGCAGCCCCGGACAGGGTGATGAAAAACTGTTTTTT. It translates to CASSPGQGDEKLFF.

This clonotype was seen more than once but under ten times. This chain connects TRBV1 to TRBJ2-3; TRBD1, the table's D call, was not compared with the DNA. TRBV1 is reported as a pseudogene. The CDR3 runs to 18 residues. CDR3 nucleotides: TGCACCAGCAGCCGTGGTGAACCTGGACAGGTTTGCACAGATACGCAGTATTTT. It codes for CTSSRGEPGQVCTDTQYF.

This clonotype was found a few times. This sequence joins TRBV3-1 and TRBJ2-5, with 8 bases lining up with TRBD2. The CDR3 spans 13 residues. V gave up 2 bases and J gave up 4 bases; unmatched junction bases: 0. Germline V gene lookup returns CDR1 LGHDT and CDR2 YNNKEL (reference sequence). CDR3 region: CASSQLAGETQYF. CDR3 nucleotides: TGTGCCAGCAGCCAACTAGCGGGAGAGACCCAGTACTTC.

V is TRBV4-1 and J is TRBJ2-1, with a weak D call TRBD2 (5 bases). Germline values: CDR1 MGHRA, CDR2 YSYEKL. With 1 base removed from V and 10 bases from J, the gap between germline ends came to 17 bases. The CDR3 length is 15 residues. The CDR3 nucleotides read TGCGCCAGCAGCCAAGGGGCCGGGATGGGAGAGGAGCAGTTCTTC. It codes for CASSQGAGMGEEQFF.

This clonotype was counted many times. The rearrangement links TRBV7-2 to TRBJ2-7, with TRBD1 as a possible D gene (5 bases). V dropped 1 base and J dropped 6 bases, with 13 bases sitting between them. Germline values: CDR1 SGHTA, CDR2 FQGNSA. The CDR3 length is 14 residues. The CDR3 reads CASSLGGGHIEQYV. The CDR3 DNA reads as TGTGCCAGCAGCTTAGGGGGCGGACACATCGAGCAGTACGTC.

This clonotype was found a few times. The CDR3 coding sequence is TGTGCCAGCAGCACAAGGGCAGGGGCCTACGAGCAGTACTTC. It encodes CASSTRAGAYEQYF. The chain employs TRBV11-3 and TRBJ2-7; D perhaps matches TRBD1 (6 bases). Germline V gene sequence: CDR1 SGHNT, CDR2 YENEEA. The germline V and J ends were trimmed by 5 bases and 2 bases, with 13 bases remaining between them. The length of the CDR3 is 14 residues.

There are a few counts of this clonotype. V is TRBV15 and J is TRBJ2-3; a possible D gene is TRBD2 (6 bases). CDR1 is LNHNV, CDR2 YYDKDF, per germline (reference sequence). V was pared by 4 bases and J by 3 bases, with 11 bases between. This CDR3 is 14 amino acids long. The CDR3 here is CATSIVGGTDTQYF. The CDR3 DNA is TGTGCCACCAGCATCGTTGGGGGGACAGATACGCAGTATTTT.